This T cell receptor beta chain emerged from a study of OX40 agonist ivuxolimab in advanced cancers. In the study overall: Dosing consisted of intravenous ivuxolimab at 0.01 to 10 mg/kg every 2 weeks. Therapy given before enrollment (anti-PD-1, anti-PD-L1 or anti-CTLA-4) was allowed, and 40% had some.

Profiled with immunoSEQ multiplex PCR; TCRdb holds only in-frame clones, not every one. The sample has around 30,000 clones, roughly 89% seen once; the top ten hold 26%. Only one count was recorded for this clone. Drawing of blood for sampling happened at baseline, at cycle 4 day 1, and at cycle 7 day 1. V was cut by 7 bases and J by 5 bases, with 11 bases left in between. The CDR3 has 13 residues. Germline V gene lookup returns CDR1 SNHLY and CDR2 FYNNEI. Here the sequenced sample was CD4+ or CD8+ T cells sorted from blood, taken in a trial of the OX40 agonist ivuxolimab. The receptor was isolated from an adult with an advanced solid tumor such as melanoma, head and neck, liver or kidney cancer. The rearrangement uses TRBV2 and TRBJ2-2; D might be TRBD1 (6 bases). CDR3 in DNA: TGTGCCAGCATCAGCAGGGGTACCGGGGAGCTGTTTTTT. Translated: CASISRGTGELFF.